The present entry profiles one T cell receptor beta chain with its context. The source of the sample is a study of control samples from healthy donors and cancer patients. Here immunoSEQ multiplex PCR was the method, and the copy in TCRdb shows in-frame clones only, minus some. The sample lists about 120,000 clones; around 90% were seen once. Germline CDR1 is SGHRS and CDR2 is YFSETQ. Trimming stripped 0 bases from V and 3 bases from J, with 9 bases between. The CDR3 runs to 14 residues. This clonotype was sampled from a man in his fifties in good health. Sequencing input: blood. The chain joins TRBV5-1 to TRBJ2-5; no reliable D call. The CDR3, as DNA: TGCGCCAGCAGCTTGGTTGTCTCCGAAGAGACCCAGTACTTC. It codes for CASSLVVSEETQYF.